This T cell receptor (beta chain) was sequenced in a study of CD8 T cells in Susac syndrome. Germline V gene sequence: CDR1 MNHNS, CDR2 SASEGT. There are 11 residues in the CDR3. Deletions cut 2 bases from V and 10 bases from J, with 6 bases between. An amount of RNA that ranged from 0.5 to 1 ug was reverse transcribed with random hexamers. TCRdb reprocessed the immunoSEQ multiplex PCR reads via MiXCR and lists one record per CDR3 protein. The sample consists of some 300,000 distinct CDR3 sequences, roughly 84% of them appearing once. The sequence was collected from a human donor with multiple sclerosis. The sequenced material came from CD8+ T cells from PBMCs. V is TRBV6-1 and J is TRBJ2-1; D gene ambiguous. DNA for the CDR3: TGTGCCAGCAGTGAAATGGTGGAGCAGTTCTTC. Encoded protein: CASSEMVEQFF.